The rows below give T cell receptor beta chains drawn from one sample of a study of cytomegalovirus exposure and HLA in healthy donors. TCRdb's table, derived via immunoSEQ multiplex PCR, lists solely in-frame clones and lacks some. The data contain nearly 65,000 clones, around 73% of them seen just once; the ten biggest clones take up about 5.5%. What was sequenced was PBMCs. All receptors come from a man in his fifties or sixties in good health and CMV-seronegative. CDR3s include the opening cysteine and the closing phenylalanine or tryptophan. Each record gives: D gene, J gene, clone size, V gene, CDR3 protein, CDR3 DNA. The D gene is left open where the match is weak. The listing skips clone size in some rows; elsewhere it reads once, few, many or a size class.

d_call: TRBD1
j_call: TRBJ1-6
clone_size: few
v_call: TRBV6-4
cdr3_aa: CASRQGANNSPLHF
cdr3_nt: TGTGCCAGCAGACAGGGGGCTAATAATTCACCCCTCCACTTT

d_call: TRBD1
j_call: TRBJ1-2
clone_size: .
v_call: TRBV7-9
cdr3_aa: CASSLATGGQGGYTF
cdr3_nt: TGTGCCAGCAGCTTAGCGACAGGGGGCCAAGGTGGCTACACCTTC

d_call: TRBD1
j_call: TRBJ2-5
clone_size: .
v_call: TRBV5-1
cdr3_aa: CASSSDRGRETQYF
cdr3_nt: TGCGCCAGCAGCTCAGACAGGGGTCGAGAGACCCAGTACTTC

d_call: TRBD2
j_call: TRBJ2-1
clone_size: .
v_call: TRBV5-1
cdr3_aa: CASSLQLAGTGYYNEQFF
cdr3_nt: TGCGCCAGCAGCTTGCAACTAGCGGGAACCGGATATTACAATGAGCAGTTCTTC

d_call: TRBD1
j_call: TRBJ2-1
clone_size: .
v_call: TRBV5-4
cdr3_aa: CASSFWDRVVSNEQFF
cdr3_nt: TGTGCCAGCAGCTTTTGGGACAGGGTGGTTTCCAATGAGCAGTTCTTC

d_call: TRBD1
j_call: TRBJ1-5
clone_size: .
v_call: TRBV19
cdr3_aa: CASTLDRAHSNQPQHF
cdr3_nt: TGTGCCAGTACTCTCGACAGGGCACATAGCAATCAGCCCCAGCATTTT

d_call: TRBD1
j_call: TRBJ1-1
clone_size: few
v_call: TRBV6-5
cdr3_aa: CASSSSGGWTEAFF
cdr3_nt: TGTGCCAGCAGTTCGTCAGGGGGGTGGACTGAAGCTTTCTTT

d_call: TRBD1
j_call: TRBJ1-2
clone_size: .
v_call: TRBV15
cdr3_aa: CATSRAGDRRGGYTF
cdr3_nt: TGTGCCACCAGCAGAGCTGGGGACAGGAGGGGTGGCTACACCTTC

d_call: .
j_call: TRBJ2-3
clone_size: .
v_call: TRBV7-2
cdr3_aa: CASSFGRLGSLTDTQYF
cdr3_nt: TGTGCCAGCAGCTTTGGTCGATTAGGGAGCCTCACAGATACGCAGTATTTT

d_call: TRBD2
j_call: TRBJ2-5
clone_size: .
v_call: TRBV5-1
cdr3_aa: CASRGDGGLETQYF
cdr3_nt: TGCGCCAGCAGAGGGGACGGGGGGTTGGAGACCCAGTACTTC

d_call: TRBD2
j_call: TRBJ2-2
clone_size: .
v_call: TRBV6-6
cdr3_aa: CASSYSQRGRTGELFF
cdr3_nt: TGTGCCAGCAGTTACTCGCAGCGGGGGAGGACCGGGGAGCTGTTTTTT

d_call: .
j_call: TRBJ2-7
clone_size: .
v_call: TRBV10-1
cdr3_aa: CASSRGTGGAYEQYF
cdr3_nt: TGCGCCAGCAGTCGAGGAACAGGGGGGGCCTACGAGCAGTACTTC

d_call: .
j_call: TRBJ2-7
clone_size: .
v_call: TRBV5-1
cdr3_aa: CASSLGGSSYEQYF
cdr3_nt: TGCGCCAGCAGCTTAGGGGGAAGCTCCTACGAGCAGTACTTC

d_call: TRBD2
j_call: TRBJ2-1
clone_size: .
v_call: TRBV4-2
cdr3_aa: CASSPGLAGGLYNEQFF
cdr3_nt: TGTGCCAGCAGCCCCGGACTAGCGGGGGGCCTCTACAATGAGCAGTTCTTC

d_call: TRBD2
j_call: TRBJ2-5
clone_size: .
v_call: TRBV10-3
cdr3_aa: CAISEGKTSGGQETQYF
cdr3_nt: TGTGCCATCAGCGAAGGGAAGACTAGCGGGGGGCAAGAGACCCAGTACTTC

d_call: TRBD2
j_call: TRBJ2-3
clone_size: .
v_call: TRBV7-9
cdr3_aa: CASSFRSGGPRSDTQYF
cdr3_nt: TGTGCCAGCAGCTTCCGGAGCGGGGGGCCGAGGTCAGATACGCAGTATTTT

d_call: TRBD2
j_call: TRBJ2-1
clone_size: few
v_call: TRBV2
cdr3_aa: CASGQAGGLNEQFF
cdr3_nt: TGTGCCAGCGGTCAAGCGGGGGGGCTAAATGAGCAGTTCTTC

d_call: TRBD1
j_call: TRBJ2-3
clone_size: .
v_call: TRBV7-9
cdr3_aa: CASSPWPGTGITDTQYF
cdr3_nt: TGTGCCAGCAGCCCCTGGCCCGGGACAGGGATCACAGATACGCAGTATTTT

d_call: TRBD1
j_call: TRBJ2-7
clone_size: .
v_call: TRBV2
cdr3_aa: CASIGTGAWEQYF
cdr3_nt: TGTGCCAGCATTGGGACAGGGGCCTGGGAGCAGTACTTC

d_call: TRBD2
j_call: TRBJ2-7
clone_size: .
v_call: TRBV29-1
cdr3_aa: CSVEGLAGDFSYEQYF
cdr3_nt: TGCAGCGTTGAGGGACTAGCGGGGGATTTCTCCTACGAGCAGTACTTC

d_call: .
j_call: TRBJ1-2
clone_size: few
v_call: TRBV6-1
cdr3_aa: CASSPLRGNYGYTF
cdr3_nt: TGTGCCAGCAGCCCGCTCCGGGGGAACTATGGCTACACCTTC

d_call: TRBD1
j_call: TRBJ1-3
clone_size: .
v_call: TRBV19
cdr3_aa: CASSIGQGITGNTIYF
cdr3_nt: TGTGCCAGTAGTATCGGACAGGGGATTACTGGAAACACCATATATTTT

d_call: .
j_call: TRBJ1-4
clone_size: .
v_call: TRBV18
cdr3_aa: CASSPDKAGTTNEKLFF
cdr3_nt: TGTGCCAGCTCCCCAGATAAAGCAGGAACAACTAATGAAAAACTGTTTTTT

d_call: .
j_call: TRBJ1-5
clone_size: .
v_call: TRBV5-6
cdr3_aa: CASSLDLNQPQHF
cdr3_nt: TGTGCCAGCAGTCTAGACCTCAATCAGCCCCAGCATTTT

d_call: TRBD1
j_call: TRBJ1-4
clone_size: .
v_call: TRBV5-1
cdr3_aa: CASSSGSQGSEKLFF
cdr3_nt: TGCGCCAGCAGCTCAGGATCACAGGGGAGTGAAAAACTGTTTTTT

d_call: TRBD1
j_call: TRBJ2-7
clone_size: .
v_call: TRBV5-1
cdr3_aa: CASSLEGTGERSSYEQYF
cdr3_nt: TGCGCCAGCAGCTTGGAGGGGACAGGGGAGAGGAGCTCCTACGAGCAGTACTTC

d_call: TRBD2
j_call: TRBJ2-5
clone_size: .
v_call: TRBV7-2
cdr3_aa: CASSSLLGLAGKETQYF
cdr3_nt: TGTGCCAGCAGCTCCCTCCTAGGACTAGCGGGAAAAGAGACCCAGTACTTC

d_call: .
j_call: TRBJ1-6
clone_size: once
v_call: TRBV5-1
cdr3_aa: CASSLTSPFLGGNSPLHF
cdr3_nt: TGCGCCAGCAGCCTGACGTCCCCCTTTTTGGGAGGTAATTCACCCCTCCACTTT

d_call: TRBD2
j_call: TRBJ2-1
clone_size: few
v_call: TRBV15
cdr3_aa: CATSRSAGMDEQFF
cdr3_nt: TGTGCCACCAGCAGGTCAGCGGGGATGGATGAGCAGTTCTTC

d_call: .
j_call: TRBJ1-6
clone_size: once
v_call: TRBV27
cdr3_aa: CASSLSRLRSYNSPLHF
cdr3_nt: TGTGCCAGCAGTTTATCCCGTTTGAGGTCCTATAATTCACCCCTCCACTTT

d_call: TRBD1
j_call: TRBJ2-1
clone_size: .
v_call: TRBV7-9
cdr3_aa: CASSSIRDRGFTYNEQFF
cdr3_nt: TGTGCCAGCAGCAGTATCCGGGACAGGGGATTCACCTACAATGAGCAGTTCTTC

d_call: .
j_call: TRBJ1-2
clone_size: .
v_call: TRBV5-1
cdr3_aa: CASKEGGRTGYGYTF
cdr3_nt: TGCGCCAGCAAAGAGGGTGGAAGAACGGGCTATGGCTACACCTTC

d_call: .
j_call: TRBJ1-6
clone_size: .
v_call: TRBV6-4
cdr3_aa: CASSGRREGNSPLHF
cdr3_nt: TGTGCCAGCAGTGGACGGAGGGAAGGTAATTCACCCCTCCACTTT

d_call: .
j_call: TRBJ2-5
clone_size: .
v_call: TRBV7-2
cdr3_aa: CASSKSEGWETQYF
cdr3_nt: TGTGCCAGCAGCAAAAGTGAGGGTTGGGAGACCCAGTACTTC

d_call: .
j_call: TRBJ2-1
clone_size: once
v_call: TRBV4-1
cdr3_aa: CASSQSPGRGLYNEQFF
cdr3_nt: TGCGCCAGCAGCCAATCCCCTGGGCGGGGGCTCTACAATGAGCAGTTCTTC

d_call: TRBD1
j_call: TRBJ1-2
clone_size: .
v_call: TRBV6-5
cdr3_aa: CASSWDRTSTTYGYTF
cdr3_nt: TGTGCCAGCAGTTGGGACAGGACTTCCACTACCTATGGCTACACCTTC

d_call: TRBD1
j_call: TRBJ2-1
clone_size: .
v_call: TRBV9
cdr3_aa: CASSVDLGQGIRNEQFF
cdr3_nt: TGTGCCAGCAGCGTAGACTTGGGACAGGGAATTAGGAATGAGCAGTTCTTC

d_call: .
j_call: TRBJ1-1
clone_size: .
v_call: TRBV30
cdr3_aa: CAWSIRTSGGDTEAFF
cdr3_nt: TGTGCCTGGAGTATACGTACCTCGGGGGGGGACACTGAAGCTTTCTTT

d_call: TRBD1
j_call: TRBJ2-4
clone_size: few
v_call: TRBV11-2
cdr3_aa: CASSSRTGRIAKNIQYF
cdr3_nt: TGTGCCAGCAGCTCAAGGACAGGGCGAATAGCCAAAAACATTCAGTACTTC

d_call: TRBD1
j_call: TRBJ2-5
clone_size: .
v_call: TRBV11-3
cdr3_aa: CASRDRNEGETQYF
cdr3_nt: TGTGCCAGCAGGGACAGGAACGAGGGGGAGACCCAGTACTTC

d_call: TRBD1
j_call: TRBJ2-1
clone_size: .
v_call: TRBV9
cdr3_aa: CASSVVHGDREFF
cdr3_nt: TGTGCCAGCAGCGTAGTTCATGGGGACAGGGAGTTCTTC

d_call: .
j_call: TRBJ1-1
clone_size: once
v_call: TRBV14
cdr3_aa: CASDFEGATEAFF
cdr3_nt: TGTGCCAGCGACTTCGAGGGAGCCACTGAAGCTTTCTTT

d_call: TRBD1
j_call: TRBJ1-2
clone_size: .
v_call: TRBV5-4
cdr3_aa: CASSLLGTGGNGYTF
cdr3_nt: TGTGCCAGCAGCTTGTTAGGGACAGGGGGTAATGGCTACACCTTC

d_call: TRBD1
j_call: TRBJ1-2
clone_size: .
v_call: TRBV19
cdr3_aa: CASSIGNRGGYGYTF
cdr3_nt: TGTGCCAGTAGTATAGGGAACAGGGGTGGCTATGGCTACACCTTC

d_call: TRBD2
j_call: TRBJ2-2
clone_size: .
v_call: TRBV7-7
cdr3_aa: CASSLLSRLAGGPTGELFF
cdr3_nt: TGTGCTAGCAGCTTATTATCCCGGCTAGCGGGGGGGCCCACCGGGGAGCTGTTTTTT

d_call: .
j_call: TRBJ1-4
clone_size: .
v_call: TRBV27
cdr3_aa: CASSQKQGYRQEKLFF
cdr3_nt: TGTGCCAGCAGTCAAAAACAGGGTTATCGGCAAGAAAAACTGTTTTTT

d_call: .
j_call: TRBJ2-2
clone_size: .
v_call: TRBV15
cdr3_aa: CATSPNRVFSSGELFF
cdr3_nt: TGTGCCACCAGCCCTAACAGGGTGTTCTCAAGCGGGGAGCTGTTTTTT

d_call: TRBD2
j_call: TRBJ2-3
clone_size: .
v_call: TRBV4-2
cdr3_aa: CASSQRAAGGPLGTDTQYF
cdr3_nt: TGTGCCAGCAGCCAGAGGGCAGCGGGGGGGCCTCTGGGCACAGATACGCAGTATTTT

d_call: TRBD1
j_call: TRBJ1-4
clone_size: .
v_call: TRBV5-6
cdr3_aa: CASSLGQGAGKLFF
cdr3_nt: TGTGCCAGCAGCTTGGGACAGGGCGCAGGAAAACTGTTTTTT

d_call: TRBD2
j_call: TRBJ2-1
clone_size: once
v_call: TRBV6-1
cdr3_aa: CASSGTSGEPFDEQFF
cdr3_nt: TGTGCCAGCAGTGGGACTAGCGGGGAACCGTTCGATGAGCAGTTCTTC

d_call: .
j_call: TRBJ2-1
clone_size: .
v_call: TRBV25-1
cdr3_aa: CASGRDSSYNEQFF
cdr3_nt: TGTGCCAGCGGCCGGGACTCCTCCTACAATGAGCAGTTCTTC

d_call: TRBD1
j_call: TRBJ1-3
clone_size: .
v_call: TRBV7-9
cdr3_aa: CASSPGGTRSGNTIYF
cdr3_nt: TGTGCCAGCAGCCCAGGGGGGACCCGCTCTGGAAACACCATATATTTT

d_call: .
j_call: TRBJ2-5
clone_size: once
v_call: TRBV30
cdr3_aa: CAWSSSVETQYF
cdr3_nt: TGTGCCTGGAGTAGTTCGGTAGAGACCCAGTACTTC